The 32 T cell receptor beta chains below come from one sample, sequenced in a study of cytomegalovirus exposure and HLA in healthy donors. The PCR had 60 Vbeta and 13 Jbeta primers. Libraries were prepared by immunoSEQ multiplex PCR; TCRdb keeps only in-frame clonotypes and omits some of them. This sample has about 180,000 clones, with less than 85% found just once. The sequenced sample was PBMCs. These receptors all come from a boy aged 2 to 9 in good health and CMV-seronegative.

The chain carries TRBV30 and TRBJ2-7, with 12 bases identical to TRBD2. The V and J ends lost 2 bases and 2 bases, in that order; junction bases with no gene match: 10. Germline V gene lookup returns CDR1 GTSNPN and CDR2 SVGIG (reference sequence). The CDR3 spans 17 residues. The CDR3 sequence: CAWSKGLTSGRAYEQYF. The CDR3, as DNA: TGTGCCTGGAGTAAAGGCTTGACTAGCGGGAGAGCCTACGAGCAGTACTTC.

The J gene is TRBJ1-2, the V gene TRBV6-1; D uncertain. The CDR3 has 13 amino acids. Germline V gives CDR1 MNHNS, CDR2 SASEGT. Between the trimmed V and J ends, which lost 3 bases and 5 bases, there was a span of 10 bases. CDR3 nucleotides: TGTGCCAGCAGTGAGTCCCTCAGATATGGCTACACCTTC. Amino acids: CASSESLRYGYTF.

This clone was found a few times. This rearrangement joins TRBV6-1 to TRBJ2-6, with a possible D match to TRBD2 (5 bases). Trimming left V 4 bases short and J 0 bases short, with 7 bases between. CDR3 size: 15 residues. Germline loops: CDR1 MNHNS, CDR2 SASEGT. CDR3 nucleotides: TGTGCCAGCAGTGGGGAGCTCTCTGGGGCCAACGTCCTGACTTTC. Protein sequence: CASSGELSGANVLTF.

The chain has TRBV5-1 and TRBJ2-1, with 7 bases that match TRBD2. J gave up 4 bases and V 2 bases, and 12 bases lay outside the gene matches. The CDR3 length is 17 residues. Germline lookup yields CDR1 SGHRS and CDR2 YFSETQ. CDR3 region: CASSFPPWGGSYNEQFF. CDR3 bases: TGCGCCAGCAGCTTCCCCCCCTGGGGCGGGAGTTACAATGAGCAGTTCTTC.

This chain links TRBV19 with TRBJ2-4, with TRBD2 matching 7 bases. This CDR3 has 16 residues. V lost 5 bases, J lost 4 bases, and 11 bases stayed unmatched. CDR1 and CDR2 (germline): LNHDA, SQIVND (reference sequence). CDR3 region: CASSLSSGTTKNIQYF. The CDR3 nucleotides are TGTGCCAGTAGTTTGTCAAGCGGGACTACAAAAAACATTCAGTACTTC.

This clone has only one observation. The chain carries TRBV7-3 and TRBJ2-3, with 9 bases lining up with TRBD2. The CDR3 covers 15 residues. V was clipped by 8 bases and J by 1 base; unmatched bases: 7. CDR1 is SGHTA and CDR2 is FQGTGA in the germline V gene. The CDR3 loop reads CASATGLAGTDTQYF. In DNA, the CDR3 is TGTGCCAGCGCCACGGGACTAGCCGGCACAGATACGCAGTATTTT.

This clone turned up a few times. The chain links TRBV28 to TRBJ1-2; 9 nucleotides agree with TRBD1. Losses at the gene ends were 7 bases for V and 3 bases for J; bases not matched to a gene: 9. Germline V gene sequence: CDR1 MDHEN, CDR2 SYDVKM. The CDR3 spans 15 residues. CDR3 residues: CASTQGQGGDYGYTF. The CDR3 coding sequence is TGTGCCAGCACCCAGGGACAGGGAGGAGACTATGGCTACACCTTC.

This chain uses TRBV9 with TRBJ2-7, with D possibly matching TRBD1 (6 bases). CDR1 and CDR2 from the germline V gene are SGDLS and YYNGEE. The CDR3 runs to 16 residues. Trimming left V 2 bases short and J 2 bases short, with 17 bases between. CDR3 DNA: TGTGCCAGCAGCGTGTCGAAAACCGGGACAACCTACGAGCAGTACTTC. Translating gives CASSVSKTGTTYEQYF.

The chain uses TRBV6-1 and TRBJ2-1; D gene uncertain. The CDR3 extends over 13 amino acids. V was pared by 0 bases and J by 9 bases, with 9 bases between. Germline CDR1 reads MNHNS; CDR2 reads SASEGT. CDR3 residues: CASSEALRSEQFF. The CDR3 DNA is TGTGCCAGCAGTGAAGCGCTCAGGTCTGAGCAGTTCTTC.

V is TRBV9 and J is TRBJ2-7; maybe TRBD2 (6 bases). The V end lost 0 bases, the J end lost 2 bases, and 12 bases lay between the germline ends. From germline, CDR1 is SGDLS and CDR2 YYNGEE. The CDR3 loop spans 15 amino acids. The CDR3 DNA reads as TGTGCCAGCAGCGTAGAAGTGGGAGGACCCTACGAGCAGTACTTC. Translation gives CASSVEVGGPYEQYF.

The chain employs TRBV5-6 and TRBJ2-7; TRBD2 agrees at 8 bases. The CDR3 length is 15 residues. The V gene end was trimmed by 0 bases and the J gene end by 4 bases; junction bases not matched to a gene: 6. Germline V gene sequence: CDR1 SGHDT, CDR2 YYEEEE. CDR3 residues: CASSLVAAGVYEQYF. Written as DNA, the CDR3 is TGTGCCAGCAGCTTGGTTGCAGCGGGAGTATACGAGCAGTACTTC.

In this sample, this clone turned up a few times. V is TRBV7-2 and J is TRBJ2-7, with D possibly being TRBD2 (6 bases). Trimming shortened V by 1 base and J by 0 bases, and 13 bases separated the two germline ends. The CDR3 has 16 amino acids. Germline V lookup: CDR1 SGHTA, CDR2 FQGNSA. CDR3 sequence: CASSLEWAGLSYEQYF. The CDR3 DNA reads TGTGCCAGCAGCTTAGAATGGGCGGGGCTCTCCTACGAGCAGTACTTC.

DNA for the CDR3: TGCGCCAGCAGCTTTGGACAGGGGGCTTATACTGAAGCTTTCTTT. It is translated as CASSFGQGAYTEAFF. The chain uses TRBV5-1 and TRBJ1-1, with 11 bases aligning to TRBD1. V was pared by 2 bases and J by 5 bases, with 5 bases of the junction left unmatched. This CDR3 is 15 amino acids long. The germline V gene encodes CDR1 SGHRS and CDR2 YFSETQ.

The rearrangement links TRBV5-1 to TRBJ2-7, with D uncertain. CDR1 and CDR2 from the germline V gene are SGHRS and YFSETQ. Trimming cost V 4 bases and J 6 bases, with 17 bases left between them. CDR3 length: 14 residues. The CDR3 loop reads CASSGGFPNCEQYF. In nucleotides, the CDR3 is TGCGCCAGCAGCGGCGGCTTCCCGAACTGCGAGCAGTACTTC. Supplemented by reference TRBV5-1 and TRBJ2-7, the full variable domain reads KAGVTQTPRYLIKTRGQQVTLSCSPISGHRSVSWYQQTPGQGLQFLFEYFSETQRNKGNFPGRFSGRQFSNSRSEMNVSTLELGDSALYLCASSGGFPNCEQYFGPGTRLTVT.

The chain uses TRBV7-3 and TRBJ2-3; maybe TRBD2 (6 bases). The V and J ends lost 3 bases and 5 bases respectively, with 18 bases between them. The germline V gene has CDR1 SGHTA and CDR2 FQGTGA. This CDR3 region has 16 residues. The CDR3 loop reads CASSFLPSGLGDTQYF. For the CDR3, the DNA is TGTGCCAGCAGCTTCCTACCCAGCGGGCTCGGAGATACGCAGTATTTT. The whole variable domain, remainder taken from reference TRBV7-3 and TRBJ2-3, is GAGVSQTPSNKVTEKGKYVELRCDPISGHTALYWYRQSLGQGPEFLIYFQGTGAADDSGLPNDRFFAVRPEGSVSTLKIQRTERGDSAVYLCASSFLPSGLGDTQYFGPGTRLTVL.

The chain carries TRBV6-6 and TRBJ1-2, with TRBD1 matching 7 bases. The CDR3 extends over 13 amino acids. J lost 3 bases, V lost 5 bases, and 3 bases had no gene match. The germline V gene encodes CDR1 MNHNY and CDR2 SVGAGI (reference sequence). Here the CDR3 reads CASSSGQDYGYTF. In nucleotides, the CDR3 is TGTGCCAGCAGTAGCGGACAGGACTATGGCTACACCTTC.

The chain is built from TRBV6-4 and TRBJ2-6; D remains unclear. This CDR3 has 15 amino acids. Trimming pared 2 bases from V and 0 bases from J, leaving 5 bases between. The germline V gene encodes CDR1 MRHNA and CDR2 SNTAGT. The CDR3 sequence is CASSDPSSGANVLTF. The CDR3 DNA sequence: TGTGCCAGCAGTGACCCGAGCTCTGGGGCCAACGTCCTGACTTTC.

V gene TRBV30 combines with J gene TRBJ2-1; 7 bases align to TRBD2. The germline V gene has CDR1 GTSNPN and CDR2 SVGIG (reference sequence). The ends lost 4 bases at V and 7 bases at J; junction bases unmatched: 10. The CDR3 totals 14 residues. The CDR3 DNA reads as TGTGCCTGGAACTATAGGACTAGAATGAATGAGCAGTTCTTC. Translated, it gives CAWNYRTRMNEQFF.

The chain links TRBV2 to TRBJ1-6; no clear D gene. This CDR3 comprises 15 residues. Germline V lookup: CDR1 SNHLY, CDR2 FYNNEI. Trimming removed 1 base from V and 10 bases from J, with 14 bases in between. Here the CDR3 reads CASSEDGRVGSPLHF. The DNA of the CDR3 is TGTGCCAGCAGTGAAGATGGGAGGGTAGGATCACCCCTCCACTTT.

The chain couples TRBV27 to TRBJ2-7, with 14 bases that match TRBD2. The J segment lost 3 bases and the V segment lost 8 bases, leaving 3 bases of the junction unmatched. The CDR3 sequence is 14 residues long. CDR1 MNHEY and CDR2 SMNVEV come from the germline V gene (reference sequence). The CDR3 loop is CASGLAGGNYEQYV. The CDR3 bases are TGTGCCAGCGGACTAGCGGGGGGAAACTACGAGCAGTACGTC.

This clone appeared once. The chain recombines TRBV5-5 with TRBJ1-4; D might be TRBD1 (5 bases). With 2 bases removed from V and 6 bases from J, the gap between germline ends came to 17 bases. Germline-derived CDR1 and CDR2 are SGHKS and YYEKEE (reference sequence). CDR3 length equals 16 residues. In DNA, the CDR3 is TGTGCCAGCAGCTTTATAGGTGGGGCCCCTTATGAAAAACTGTTTTTT. Its translation is CASSFIGGAPYEKLFF. Filled out from reference TRBV5-5 and TRBJ1-4, the complete variable domain reads DAGVTQSPTHLIKTRGQQVTLRCSPISGHKSVSWYQQVLGQGPQFIFQYYEKEERGRGNFPDRFSARQFPNYSSELNVNALLLGDSALYLCASSFIGGAPYEKLFFGSGTQLSVL.

This clone was detected once. The chain links TRBV5-8 to TRBJ2-7; the D is unclear. With 1 base removed from V and 3 bases from J, the gap between germline ends came to 11 bases. Germline CDR1 SGHTS, CDR2 YDEGEE. The CDR3 consists of 14 residues. The CDR3 DNA is TGTGCCAGCAGCTTGTGGCCAGATAACTACGAGCAGTACGTC. It yields the protein CASSLWPDNYEQYV.

CDR3 in DNA: TGTGCCAGCAGCTTTCTACGGGACAGCCTTTTTTCGACCCAGTACTTC. Encoded protein: CASSFLRDSLFSTQYF. The chain recombines TRBV5-5 with TRBJ2-5; 7 bases fit TRBD1. CDR1 SGHKS and CDR2 YYEKEE come from the germline V gene (reference sequence). V was pared by 2 bases and J by 7 bases, with 14 bases of the junction left unmatched. This CDR3 is 16 amino acids long.

This clone has a handful of counts. J is TRBJ2-5 and V is TRBV7-8; a weak D match, TRBD2 (7 bases). V was pared by 3 bases and J by 0 bases, with 14 bases between. This CDR3 has 16 amino acids. The germline V gene encodes CDR1 SGHVS and CDR2 FQNEAQ. In DNA form, the CDR3 reads TGTGCCAGCAGCTTGGGGGGGCGGGAGAACCAAGAGACCCAGTACTTC. Encoded protein: CASSLGGRENQETQYF.

V gene TRBV27 combines with J gene TRBJ2-7, with D tentatively TRBD2 (5 bases). There are 15 residues in the CDR3. Germline V lookup: CDR1 MNHEY, CDR2 SMNVEV (reference sequence). V lost 0 bases and J lost 5, with 14 bases in between. CDR3 protein: CASSLSGRPGHEQYF. CDR3 DNA: TGTGCCAGCAGTTTATCGGGGAGACCGGGCCACGAGCAGTACTTC.

The chain carries TRBV29-1 and TRBJ2-1, with TRBD1 matching 9 bases. Germline trimming cut 7 bases from V and 1 base from J; bases unmatched to any gene: 2. Germline V gene sequence: CDR1 SQVTM, CDR2 ANQGSEA. The CDR3 contains 13 residues. The CDR3 nucleotides read TGCAGCGCTGGGACAGGGTCCTACAATGAGCAGTTCTTC. This encodes CSAGTGSYNEQFF.

The chain uses TRBV6-1 and TRBJ2-1; 8 bases align to TRBD2. This CDR3 has 15 amino acids. V lost 5 bases, J lost 2 bases, and 5 bases stayed unmatched. The germline V gene encodes CDR1 MNHNS and CDR2 SASEGT. The CDR3 bases are TGTGCCAGCAGTAGCGGGGGAAGCACCTACAATGAGCAGTTCTTC. Protein sequence: CASSSGGSTYNEQFF.

The chain's CDR3 is CATSRYRGYEQYV. In nucleotides, the CDR3 is TGTGCCACCAGCAGATACAGGGGCTACGAGCAGTACGTC. The V and J genes are TRBV15 and TRBJ2-7, with 7 bases lining up with TRBD1. V was pared by 2 bases and J by 3 bases, with 1 base of the junction left unmatched. Per the germline V gene, CDR1 is LNHNV and CDR2 is YYDKDF (reference sequence). The CDR3 covers 13 residues.

This clone was detected only a few times. CDR3 loop: CASRSNTGELFF. As DNA, the CDR3 is TGTGCCAGTCGGAGTAACACCGGGGAGCTGTTTTTT. The chain recombines TRBV9 with TRBJ2-2; D unclear. Germline V gene lookup returns CDR1 SGDLS and CDR2 YYNGEE. V lost 8 bases and J lost 2, with 7 bases in between. The CDR3 is 12 amino acids.

V usage is TRBV7-9 and J usage is TRBJ2-7, with D perhaps TRBD1 (6 bases). The CDR3 loop spans 15 amino acids. V lost 6 bases and J 2 bases, leaving 17 bases between the germline ends. Germline V gene data show CDR1 as SEHNR and CDR2 as FQNEAQ (reference sequence). CDR3 loop: CASRGQQDPPYEQYF. DNA for the CDR3: TGTGCCAGCAGGGGACAACAGGACCCACCCTACGAGCAGTACTTC.

The J gene is TRBJ1-5, the V gene TRBV11-2; D might be TRBD1 (5 bases). V shed 0 bases and J shed 9 bases, with 9 bases lying between them. Germline loops: CDR1 SGHAT, CDR2 FQNNGV. The CDR3 has 13 amino acids. The CDR3 DNA follows: TGTGCCAGCAGCTTAGATCAGGGACTGCCCCAGCATTTT. Translated, it gives CASSLDQGLPQHF.

The rearrangement uses TRBV28 and TRBJ1-4; 7 bases are a match to TRBD1. The CDR3 spans 14 residues. Per germline, CDR1 MDHEN and CDR2 SYDVKM. V dropped 7 bases and J dropped 7; count of bases not matched to a gene: 9. The CDR3 DNA is TGTGCCAGCACTACCAACAGGGGTAGTGAAAAACTGTTTTTT. Amino acid sequence: CASTTNRGSEKLFF. The full variable domain, its missing parts supplied by reference TRBV28 and TRBJ1-4, is DVKVTQSSRYLVKRTGEKVFLECVQDMDHENMFWYRQDPGLGLRLIYFSYDVKMKEKGDIPEGYSVSREKKERFSLILESASTNQTSMYLCASTTNRGSEKLFFGSGTQLSVL.